This is a list of T cell receptor beta chains from one sample in a study of post-analysis software for immune sequencing data. A single record per CDR3 protein comes from TCRdb applying MiXCR to the PCR reads. The sample carries hundreds of thousands of distinct CDR3 sequences, less than 40% recorded once. Sequencing was done on a sample of blood. These receptors were obtained from a girl aged 5 to 17 with multiple sclerosis. CDR3s include the opening cysteine and the closing phenylalanine or tryptophan. D genes are given only for firm matches. Clone sizes are given selectively: once, few, many, or a class where the clone is expanded.

v_gene	j_gene	d_gene	abundance	CDR3nt	CDR3aa
TRBV3-1	TRBJ1-5	NA	few	TGTGCCAGCAGCCAAGATGCCCCGGGGATTGGAGCCCAGCATTTT	CASSQDAPGIGAQHF
TRBV5-5	TRBJ2-1	TRBD2	NA	TGTGCCAGCAGGAAGACGGGGGGGCCCGGGAATGAGCAGTTCTTC	CASRKTGGPGNEQFF
TRBV7-2	TRBJ1-5	NA	few	TGTGCCAGCAGCTATATCGACACCAGCAATCAGCCCCAGCATTTT	CASSYIDTSNQPQHF
TRBV4-1	TRBJ1-1	TRBD1	few	TGCGCCAGCAGCCAGCGGGACAGGGGAGAGAACACTGAAGCTTTCTTT	CASSQRDRGENTEAFF
TRBV5-1	TRBJ1-5	NA	NA	TGCGCCAGCAGCTTCGGGGTAGCGGATCAGCCCCAGCATTTT	CASSFGVADQPQHF
TRBV12-3/TRBV12-4	TRBJ2-2	TRBD1	many	TGTGCCAGCAGCCCTGACAGGGGGCGCACCGGGGAGCTGTTTTTT	CASSPDRGRTGELFF
TRBV7-2	TRBJ2-3	TRBD2	NA	TGTGCCAGCAACTCTGTAGCGGGGGGATACACAGATACGCAGTATTTT	CASNSVAGGYTDTQYF
TRBV20-1	TRBJ2-1	TRBD2	NA	TGCAGTGCTAGAGATCGGACTAGCGGCTACAATGAGCAGTTCTTC	CSARDRTSGYNEQFF
TRBV6-5	TRBJ2-3	TRBD2	NA	TGTGCCAGCAGTACGGGGACTAGCGGGCTCACAGATACGCAGTATTTT	CASSTGTSGLTDTQYF
TRBV3-1	TRBJ1-4	NA	NA	TGTGCCAGCAGCCAGGCAGGGAATGAAAAACTGTTTTTT	CASSQAGNEKLFF
TRBV29-1	TRBJ2-2	TRBD1	NA	TGCAGCGCGACGACAGGGTTGGGTCCCACCGGGGAGCTGTTTTTT	CSATTGLGPTGELFF
TRBV7-2	TRBJ1-5	NA	NA	TGTGCCAGCAGCTTAGAAATCGTCTTAGAGCCCCAGCATTTT	CASSLEIVLEPQHF
TRBV7-9	TRBJ2-7	TRBD2	many	TGTGCCAGCAGCGTGCCTAGCGGGGACAACTACGAGCAGTACTTC	CASSVPSGDNYEQYF
TRBV10-2	TRBJ2-7	TRBD2	NA	TGCGCCAGCAGTCCTAGCGGGGGGGCCTCCTACGAGCAGTACTTC	CASSPSGGASYEQYF
TRBV12-3/TRBV12-4	TRBJ1-1	NA	few	TGTGCCAGCAGTAGAGAAGTGGGCACTGAAGCTTTCTTT	CASSREVGTEAFF
TRBV9	TRBJ2-5	NA	NA	TGTGCCAGCAACGTAGGGGATCTCCAAGAGACCCAGTACTTC	CASNVGDLQETQYF
TRBV20-1	TRBJ2-7	NA	NA	TGCAGTGCTAGGAGACCGGGACACACAAGCCCGGGGTTGGGGGAGCAGTACTTC	CSARRPGHTSPGLGEQYF
TRBV7-9	TRBJ1-1	TRBD1	few	TGTGCCAGCAGCTCGGACAGGGGGGACACTGAAGCTTTCTTT	CASSSDRGDTEAFF
TRBV21-1	TRBJ2-5	NA	NA	TGTGCCAGCAGCAAAGAAGAGAACTCATCCCAGGCCGAGACCCAGTACTTC	CASSKEENSSQAETQYF
TRBV7-8	TRBJ2-3	NA	NA	TGTGCCAGCAGCCCCGAACGAGTTTACCCCCTCACAGGTACGCAGTATTTT	CASSPERVYPLTGTQYF
TRBV7-3	TRBJ2-1	NA	NA	TGTACCAGCAGCCCCAAGGACTCCGGTATGAATGAGCAGTTCTTC	CTSSPKDSGMNEQFF
TRBV14	TRBJ1-2	NA	few	TGTGCCAGCAGCCAATTCCAGCTTAACTATGGCTACACCTTC	CASSQFQLNYGYTF
TRBV9	TRBJ2-3	TRBD2	NA	TGTGCCAGCAGCCCGAGACCCCCGACTAGCGGGGGGAGCCCTAGCACAGATACGCAGTATTTT	CASSPRPPTSGGSPSTDTQYF